This is a list of T cell receptor beta chains from one sample in a study of cytomegalovirus exposure and HLA in healthy donors. Method: immunoSEQ multiplex PCR; TCRdb's copy keeps in-frame clones and lacks some. The data contain tens of thousands of clones, 70% to 90% of them seen just once; the ten biggest clones take up approximately 2.3%. Sequencing was performed on PBMCs. The receptors here all came from a man between 18 and 35 years old in good health and CMV-seronegative. CDR3s include the opening cysteine and the closing phenylalanine or tryptophan. Each record gives: clone size, D gene, V gene, J gene, CDR3 DNA, CDR3 protein. The D gene is left open where the match is weak. Rows give clone size only sometimes, using once, few, many, or a class for an expanded clone.

clone_size: -
d_call: -
v_call: TRBV5-6
j_call: TRBJ1-5
cdr3_nt: TGTGCCAGCAGCCCCAGGGATCAGCCCCAGCATTTT
cdr3_aa: CASSPRDQPQHF

clone_size: -
d_call: -
v_call: TRBV12-1
j_call: TRBJ1-4
cdr3_nt: TGTGCCAGCAGCCACAGGGGGCCCAATGAAAAACTGTTTTTT
cdr3_aa: CASSHRGPNEKLFF

clone_size: -
d_call: TRBD2
v_call: TRBV6-5
j_call: TRBJ2-1
cdr3_nt: TGTGCCAGCAGCACTAGCGCGGGCTCCTACAATGAGCAGTTCTTC
cdr3_aa: CASSTSAGSYNEQFF

clone_size: few
d_call: TRBD1
v_call: TRBV7-2
j_call: TRBJ2-3
cdr3_nt: TGTGCCAGCAGCTTTAGAAGGGGGCCCACAGATACGCAGTATTTT
cdr3_aa: CASSFRRGPTDTQYF

clone_size: -
d_call: TRBD2
v_call: TRBV2
j_call: TRBJ2-2
cdr3_nt: TGTGCCAGCAGTGAAGCTCGTCTAGCGGGCGGGACCGGGGAGCTGTTTTTT
cdr3_aa: CASSEARLAGGTGELFF

clone_size: -
d_call: -
v_call: TRBV7-6
j_call: TRBJ2-1
cdr3_nt: TGTGCCAGCAGCTTTGGATTACTAGCAACTGAGCAGTTCTTC
cdr3_aa: CASSFGLLATEQFF

clone_size: -
d_call: -
v_call: TRBV13
j_call: TRBJ2-3
cdr3_nt: TGTGCCAGCAGCTTAGGTCGGTCCGGACTACCCGTCACAGATACGCAGTATTTT
cdr3_aa: CASSLGRSGLPVTDTQYF

clone_size: -
d_call: -
v_call: TRBV18
j_call: TRBJ2-4
cdr3_nt: TGTGCCAGCTCACCATTGGAGGGCACCAAAAACATTCAGTACTTC
cdr3_aa: CASSPLEGTKNIQYF

clone_size: -
d_call: TRBD2
v_call: TRBV4-1
j_call: TRBJ2-5
cdr3_nt: TGCGCCAGCAGCCCGACTAGCGGGAGGCAAGAGACCCAGTACTTC
cdr3_aa: CASSPTSGRQETQYF

clone_size: -
d_call: -
v_call: TRBV19
j_call: TRBJ2-7
cdr3_nt: TGTGCCAGTAGTATATATCAGGCCCCGGACGAGCAGTACTTC
cdr3_aa: CASSIYQAPDEQYF

clone_size: once
d_call: -
v_call: TRBV29-1
j_call: TRBJ2-1
cdr3_nt: TGCAGCGTTACCCTCACGAGAAACTACAATGAGCAGTTCTTC
cdr3_aa: CSVTLTRNYNEQFF

clone_size: -
d_call: -
v_call: TRBV6-5
j_call: TRBJ2-5
cdr3_nt: TGTGCCAGCAGTCCCCTAGGGGAAGAGACCCAGTACTTC
cdr3_aa: CASSPLGEETQYF

clone_size: -
d_call: TRBD1
v_call: TRBV9
j_call: TRBJ2-7
cdr3_nt: TGTGCCAGCAGCGTAAACGGACAGGGGACTCCCTCCTACGAGCAGTACTTC
cdr3_aa: CASSVNGQGTPSYEQYF

clone_size: -
d_call: -
v_call: TRBV6-1
j_call: TRBJ2-6
cdr3_nt: TGTGCCAGCAGTGATCTCTCTGGGGCCAACGTCCTGACTTTC
cdr3_aa: CASSDLSGANVLTF

clone_size: -
d_call: TRBD2
v_call: TRBV11-3
j_call: TRBJ2-1
cdr3_nt: TGTGCCAGCAGCTTCGGGACTAGCGTATACAATGAGCAGTTCTTC
cdr3_aa: CASSFGTSVYNEQFF

clone_size: -
d_call: -
v_call: TRBV5-1
j_call: TRBJ2-1
cdr3_nt: TGCGCCAGCAGCTTCGGGGGAAGCTCCTACAATGAGCAGTTCTTC
cdr3_aa: CASSFGGSSYNEQFF

clone_size: few
d_call: TRBD1
v_call: TRBV5-4
j_call: TRBJ1-5
cdr3_nt: TGTGCCAGCAGCGCGGGCAGGGGGCGGGAGCCCCAGCATTTT
cdr3_aa: CASSAGRGREPQHF

clone_size: -
d_call: -
v_call: TRBV2
j_call: TRBJ2-4
cdr3_nt: TGTGCCAGCAGGCCCCCGCGCCAAAACATTCAGTACTTC
cdr3_aa: CASRPPRQNIQYF

clone_size: -
d_call: TRBD1
v_call: TRBV6-6
j_call: TRBJ1-2
cdr3_nt: TGTGCCAGCAGACGCGACAGGGGGCCTACTTGGGGCTACACCTTC
cdr3_aa: CASRRDRGPTWGYTF

clone_size: -
d_call: -
v_call: TRBV28
j_call: TRBJ2-7
cdr3_nt: TGTGCCAGCAGATCGTCGTGGCGGTCGACCTACGAGCAGTACTTC
cdr3_aa: CASRSSWRSTYEQYF

clone_size: -
d_call: TRBD1
v_call: TRBV6-1
j_call: TRBJ1-5
cdr3_nt: TGTGCCAGCAGTGCAGGGGGGAATCAGCCCCAGCATTTT
cdr3_aa: CASSAGGNQPQHF

clone_size: -
d_call: -
v_call: TRBV7-8
j_call: TRBJ2-5
cdr3_nt: TGTGCCAGCAGCCCCGTGGTACCGAGGGTTACTTTCGGAGAGACCCAGTACTTC
cdr3_aa: CASSPVVPRVTFGETQYF

clone_size: -
d_call: -
v_call: TRBV28
j_call: TRBJ2-4
cdr3_nt: TGTGCCAGCAGTTTATCTCATCTAGGAGGGGTAGCCAAAAACATTCAGTACTTC
cdr3_aa: CASSLSHLGGVAKNIQYF

clone_size: once
d_call: TRBD1
v_call: TRBV7-2
j_call: TRBJ1-1
cdr3_nt: TGTGCCAGCAGCCCTGACAGGGCAACTGAAGCTTTCTTT
cdr3_aa: CASSPDRATEAFF

clone_size: -
d_call: -
v_call: TRBV9
j_call: TRBJ2-7
cdr3_nt: TGTGCCAGCAGCGTAGCGGACAGCTCCTACGAGCAGTACTTC
cdr3_aa: CASSVADSSYEQYF

clone_size: -
d_call: -
v_call: TRBV10-3
j_call: TRBJ2-3
cdr3_nt: TGTGCCATCAGTGAACGCCAAGCCCCAGATACGCAGTATTTT
cdr3_aa: CAISERQAPDTQYF

clone_size: -
d_call: -
v_call: TRBV14
j_call: TRBJ1-1
cdr3_nt: TGTGCCAGCAGCAAGTCAAGTTCAGTGGTGAACACTGAAGCTTTCTTT
cdr3_aa: CASSKSSSVVNTEAFF

clone_size: once
d_call: TRBD1
v_call: TRBV7-2
j_call: TRBJ2-5
cdr3_nt: TGTGCCAGCTCCCGAGACAGGGGTGAGACCCAGTACTTC
cdr3_aa: CASSRDRGETQYF

clone_size: -
d_call: -
v_call: TRBV30
j_call: TRBJ2-4
cdr3_nt: TGTGCCTGGAAACAGGCTGCGGTGAACATTCAGTACTTC
cdr3_aa: CAWKQAAVNIQYF

clone_size: once
d_call: TRBD2
v_call: TRBV19
j_call: TRBJ2-1
cdr3_nt: TGTGCCAGTACCGGTGGGACTAGCGGGTCCTCCTCCTACAATGAGCAGTTCTTC
cdr3_aa: CASTGGTSGSSSYNEQFF

clone_size: once
d_call: TRBD1
v_call: TRBV5-1
j_call: TRBJ1-2
cdr3_nt: TGCGCCAGCAGCTTGGCTACAGGGGGCCATGGCTACACCTTC
cdr3_aa: CASSLATGGHGYTF

clone_size: -
d_call: TRBD2
v_call: TRBV11-2
j_call: TRBJ2-5
cdr3_nt: TGTGCCAGCAGCTTTAGCGGGAGGGCCCAAGAGACCCAGTACTTC
cdr3_aa: CASSFSGRAQETQYF

clone_size: once
d_call: TRBD2
v_call: TRBV6-1
j_call: TRBJ2-7
cdr3_nt: TGTGCCAGCACCGGACTAGCGGGAGTGGAGTACTTC
cdr3_aa: CASTGLAGVEYF

clone_size: -
d_call: -
v_call: TRBV28
j_call: TRBJ2-5
cdr3_nt: TGTGCCAGCACTTTAAGCGGCCAAGAGACCCAGTACTTC
cdr3_aa: CASTLSGQETQYF

clone_size: -
d_call: -
v_call: TRBV29-1
j_call: TRBJ2-2
cdr3_nt: TGCAGCGTCTCCGGCAGGGCAAAGCCGAACACCGGGGAGCTGTTTTTT
cdr3_aa: CSVSGRAKPNTGELFF

clone_size: -
d_call: TRBD1
v_call: TRBV5-4
j_call: TRBJ2-7
cdr3_nt: TGTGCCAGCAGCCGAAGGGACAGGAGCTACGAGCAGTACTTC
cdr3_aa: CASSRRDRSYEQYF

clone_size: -
d_call: -
v_call: TRBV11-2
j_call: TRBJ2-3
cdr3_nt: TGTGCCAGCAGCTTATTGGAGAGCTTCACAGATACGCAGTATTTT
cdr3_aa: CASSLLESFTDTQYF

clone_size: -
d_call: TRBD1
v_call: TRBV5-1
j_call: TRBJ2-1
cdr3_nt: TGCGCCAGCAGCTTGGCGGGACAGGTACTCTACAATGAGCAGTTCTTC
cdr3_aa: CASSLAGQVLYNEQFF

clone_size: -
d_call: TRBD2
v_call: TRBV19
j_call: TRBJ2-1
cdr3_nt: TGTGCCAGTAGTATTAGTCAGCGGGAACTGGGAGATGAGCAGTTCTTC
cdr3_aa: CASSISQRELGDEQFF

clone_size: -
d_call: TRBD2
v_call: TRBV5-1
j_call: TRBJ2-5
cdr3_nt: TGCGCCAGTTCCGGGACTAGCGGGAGGGGAGAGACCCAGTACTTC
cdr3_aa: CASSGTSGRGETQYF

clone_size: -
d_call: TRBD2
v_call: TRBV19
j_call: TRBJ2-5
cdr3_nt: TGTGCCAGTAGTATTGGGCCCGTTGGCCGGACTAGCGGGGAAGAGGAGACCCAGTACTTC
cdr3_aa: CASSIGPVGRTSGEEETQYF

clone_size: -
d_call: TRBD2
v_call: TRBV28
j_call: TRBJ2-3
cdr3_nt: TGTGCCAGCAGCAATAGCGGGAGGCGCACAGATACGCAGTATTTT
cdr3_aa: CASSNSGRRTDTQYF

clone_size: -
d_call: -
v_call: TRBV28
j_call: TRBJ2-7
cdr3_nt: TGTGCCAGCACCCCGGGTAGTACCTACGAGCAGTACTTC
cdr3_aa: CASTPGSTYEQYF

clone_size: -
d_call: -
v_call: TRBV5-1
j_call: TRBJ1-4
cdr3_nt: TGCGCCAGCAGCTTACAGGACAGTTGGGGAAAACTGTTTTTT
cdr3_aa: CASSLQDSWGKLFF

clone_size: -
d_call: -
v_call: TRBV5-1
j_call: TRBJ1-5
cdr3_nt: TGCGCCAGCAGCTTGGAGCCTGAAGGCCGGGGTCAGCCCCAGCATTTT
cdr3_aa: CASSLEPEGRGQPQHF

clone_size: -
d_call: TRBD1
v_call: TRBV2
j_call: TRBJ1-6
cdr3_nt: TGTGCCAGCAGAGATCGACAGGGTGGGAGTTCACCCCTCCACTTT
cdr3_aa: CASRDRQGGSSPLHF

clone_size: -
d_call: -
v_call: TRBV9
j_call: TRBJ1-1
cdr3_nt: TGTGCCAGCAGCGCCGGGGGGGGTGAAGCTTTCTTT
cdr3_aa: CASSAGGGEAFF

clone_size: -
d_call: -
v_call: TRBV7-2
j_call: TRBJ2-7
cdr3_nt: TGTGCCAGCAGCTTAGGGGGGCCGCCGGCCTACGAGCAGTACTTC
cdr3_aa: CASSLGGPPAYEQYF

clone_size: -
d_call: TRBD1
v_call: TRBV29-1
j_call: TRBJ1-2
cdr3_nt: TGCAGCGTTGGCCCACAGGGGGCTTATGGCTACACCTTC
cdr3_aa: CSVGPQGAYGYTF

clone_size: few
d_call: TRBD1
v_call: TRBV7-3
j_call: TRBJ2-1
cdr3_nt: TGTGCCAGCAGCTTAGGACAGGGGGCAGACAATGAGCAGTTCTTC
cdr3_aa: CASSLGQGADNEQFF

clone_size: -
d_call: -
v_call: TRBV4-3
j_call: TRBJ2-7
cdr3_nt: TGCGCCAGCAGCCAGGCTCCGAGAGGGGGTTACGAACAGTACTTC
cdr3_aa: CASSQAPRGGYEQYF